This paragraph covers one T cell receptor beta chain sequence. Its target antigen remains unknown. The input lacks base qualities; no much larger clone sits a single base away. Read against the paper, the sample's treatment or condition label means: randomized to nivolumab then ipilimumab (arm A) or the reverse (arm B). No trial patient had received prior DNA-damaging chemotherapy. On a FACS Aria II flow cytometer, live CD3+CD8+ cells that were negative for CD19 and CD56 were sorted from thawed PBMCs. Samples came from patients with melanoma in CheckMate 064, a randomized, open-label phase II trial of sequential checkpoint blockade. Peripheral blood mononuclear cells were collected by leukapheresis, purified with Ficoll-Paque, and frozen in human serum with approximately 10% DMSO. Purity of sorted blood CD3+CD8+ cells was verified at >95% immediately after sorting, followed by DNA extraction. Here V drops 4 bases and J drops 3 bases, and the junction holds 0 bases not matched to any gene. Via the germline V gene, CDR1 is MRHNA and CDR2 SNTAGT. Taken from cysteine to phenylalanine, the CDR3 has 14 residues. Only the CDR3 part of the read is kept: 42 bases, read in frame from the first base.

The entry originates in a study of sequential checkpoint blockade in melanoma (dated by TCRdb to 2018 to 2020). About the full investigation: Patients were randomized 1:1 to first-line nivolumab followed by ipilimumab (arm A) or ipilimumab followed by nivolumab (arm B). Maintenance nivolumab was given following each of the two trial sequences. The research as a whole found: The response-prediction model combining TCR metrics and mutation burden needs validation in larger, independent patient cohorts.

The immunoSEQ Assay was used to immunosequence TCRbeta CDR3 regions from genomic DNA. Prior to high-throughput sequencing, genomic DNA was amplified by bias-controlled multiplex PCR. On the authors' methods: To quantify the absolute abundance of each unique TCRbeta CDR3 region, the sequences were collapsed and filtered. Clonality, defined as 1 minus Pielou's evenness, was calculated using only productive rearrangements. A previously published method was used to identify clones whose frequencies were significantly greater in on-treatment samples than in baseline samples. Drawn from immuneACCESS, this table holds only the in-frame rearrangements with V and J called that TCRdb kept. Clones are partly lost; checked studies trace under half to an unresolved V gene and leave the rest unexplained. V and J calls plus clone size are reproduced from that table; the DNA served to infer D and trimming. For this sample the table gives about 17,000 clones, of which more than 60% were detected only once. Of the sample, 20% to 25% is held by the ten largest clones.

The chain was built from TRBV6-4 and TRBJ2-3, with TRBD2 matching 11 junction bases. This receptor was obtained from a human donor with melanoma. The input for sequencing was CD8+ T cells sorted from blood (inferred from file names), taken from a patient given nivolumab and ipilimumab in sequence. DNA sequence: TGTGCCAGCAGTGCTAGCGGGGGGACAGATACGCAGTATTTT. It encodes CASSASGGTDTQYF.